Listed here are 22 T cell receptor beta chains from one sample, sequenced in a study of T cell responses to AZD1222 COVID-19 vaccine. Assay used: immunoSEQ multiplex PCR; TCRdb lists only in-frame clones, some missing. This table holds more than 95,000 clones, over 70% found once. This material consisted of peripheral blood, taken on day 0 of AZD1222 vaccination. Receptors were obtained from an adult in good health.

CDR3 coding DNA: TGTGCCAGCAGCCAAGCTGCAAATGGCTACACCTTC. Its protein product is CASSQAANGYTF. The chain couples TRBV3-1 (or the pseudogene TRBV3-2) to TRBJ1-2; no clear D gene. Germline lookup yields CDR1 LGHDT and CDR2 YNNKEL (reference sequence). V shed 1 base and J shed 6 bases, with 6 bases lying between them. CDR3 length: 12 amino acids.

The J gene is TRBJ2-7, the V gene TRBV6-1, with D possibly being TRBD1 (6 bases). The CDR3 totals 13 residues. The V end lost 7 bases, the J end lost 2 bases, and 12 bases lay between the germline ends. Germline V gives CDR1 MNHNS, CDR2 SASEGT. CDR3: CASNTGYPYEQYF. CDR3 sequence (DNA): TGTGCCAGCAATACAGGGTATCCCTACGAGCAGTACTTC.

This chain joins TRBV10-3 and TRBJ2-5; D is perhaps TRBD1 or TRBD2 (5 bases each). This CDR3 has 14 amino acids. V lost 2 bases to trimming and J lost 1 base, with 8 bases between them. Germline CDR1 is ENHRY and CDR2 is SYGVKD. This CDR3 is CAISERGAQETQYF. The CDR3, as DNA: TGTGCCATCAGTGAGCGAGGGGCCCAAGAGACCCAGTACTTC.

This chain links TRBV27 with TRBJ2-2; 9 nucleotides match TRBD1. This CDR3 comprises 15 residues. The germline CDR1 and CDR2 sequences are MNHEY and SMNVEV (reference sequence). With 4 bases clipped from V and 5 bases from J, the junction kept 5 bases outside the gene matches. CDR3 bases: TGTGCCAGCAGTTACCTAGACAGGGGGACCGGGGAGCTGTTTTTT. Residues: CASSYLDRGTGELFF.

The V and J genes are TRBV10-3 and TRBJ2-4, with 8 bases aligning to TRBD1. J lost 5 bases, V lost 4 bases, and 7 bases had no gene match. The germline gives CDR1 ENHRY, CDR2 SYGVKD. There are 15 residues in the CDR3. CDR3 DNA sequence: TGTGCCATCAGTGCACCAGGGACAGGCGAAAACATTCAGTACTTC. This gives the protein CAISAPGTGENIQYF.

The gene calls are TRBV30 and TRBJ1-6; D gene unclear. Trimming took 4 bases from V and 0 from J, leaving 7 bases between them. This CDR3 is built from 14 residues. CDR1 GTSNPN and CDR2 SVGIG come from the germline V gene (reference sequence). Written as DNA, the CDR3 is TGTGCCTGGACCCCGAGCTCCTATAATTCACCCCTCCACTTT. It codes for CAWTPSSYNSPLHF.

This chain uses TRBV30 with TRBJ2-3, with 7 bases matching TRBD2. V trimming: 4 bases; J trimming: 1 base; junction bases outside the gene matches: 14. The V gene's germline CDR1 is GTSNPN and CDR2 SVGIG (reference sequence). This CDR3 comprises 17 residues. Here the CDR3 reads CAWKVLGLGRGTDTQYF. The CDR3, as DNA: TGTGCCTGGAAAGTACTAGGACTAGGAAGGGGCACAGATACGCAGTATTTT.

CDR3 coding DNA: TGTGCCTGGAGTGTAAAGGGTAGCGGTTATGCCCTAAACTACGAGCAGTACTTC. It specifies CAWSVKGSGYALNYEQYF. The chain recombines TRBV30 with TRBJ2-7; D is perhaps TRBD2 (6 bases). V gave up 0 bases and J gave up 3 bases, with 24 bases separating them. Germline assignment: CDR1 GTSNPN and CDR2 SVGIG (reference sequence). The CDR3 is 18 residues long.

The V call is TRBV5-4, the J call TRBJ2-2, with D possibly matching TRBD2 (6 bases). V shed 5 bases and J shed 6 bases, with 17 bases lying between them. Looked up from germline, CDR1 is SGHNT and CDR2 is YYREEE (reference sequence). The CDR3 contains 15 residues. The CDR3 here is CASRGDYGSSGELFF. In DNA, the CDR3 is TGTGCCAGCAGGGGGGATTACGGGAGCTCCGGGGAGCTGTTTTTT.

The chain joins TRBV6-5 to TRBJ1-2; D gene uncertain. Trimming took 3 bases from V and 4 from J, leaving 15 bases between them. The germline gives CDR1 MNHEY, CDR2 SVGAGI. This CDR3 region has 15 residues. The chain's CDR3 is CASSYSPQRGYGYTF. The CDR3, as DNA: TGTGCCAGCAGTTATTCCCCTCAACGGGGCTATGGCTACACCTTC.

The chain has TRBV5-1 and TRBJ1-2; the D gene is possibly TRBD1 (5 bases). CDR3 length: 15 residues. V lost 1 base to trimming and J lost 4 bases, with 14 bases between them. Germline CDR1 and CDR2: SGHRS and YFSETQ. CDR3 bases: TGCGCCAGCAGCTTGCGTGAGGGGAACGCCTATGGCTACACCTTC. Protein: CASSLREGNAYGYTF. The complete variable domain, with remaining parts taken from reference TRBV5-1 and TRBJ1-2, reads KAGVTQTPRYLIKTRGQQVTLSCSPISGHRSVSWYQQTPGQGLQFLFEYFSETQRNKGNFPGRFSGRQFSNSRSEMNVSTLELGDSALYLCASSLREGNAYGYTFGSGTRLTVV.

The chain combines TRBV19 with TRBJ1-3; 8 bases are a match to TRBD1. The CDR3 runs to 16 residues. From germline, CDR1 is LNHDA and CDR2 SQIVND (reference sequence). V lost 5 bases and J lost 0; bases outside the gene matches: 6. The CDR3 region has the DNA TGTGCCAGTAGTCGGGACAGGCCCGACTCTGGAAACACCATATATTTT. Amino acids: CASSRDRPDSGNTIYF.

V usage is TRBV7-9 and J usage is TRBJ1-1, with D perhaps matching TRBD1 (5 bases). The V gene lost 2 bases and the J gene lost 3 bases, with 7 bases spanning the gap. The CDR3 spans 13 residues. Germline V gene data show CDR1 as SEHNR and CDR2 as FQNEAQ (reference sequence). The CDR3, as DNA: TGTGCCAGCAGCTTATTGGGGGACACTGAAGCTTTCTTT. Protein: CASSLLGDTEAFF.

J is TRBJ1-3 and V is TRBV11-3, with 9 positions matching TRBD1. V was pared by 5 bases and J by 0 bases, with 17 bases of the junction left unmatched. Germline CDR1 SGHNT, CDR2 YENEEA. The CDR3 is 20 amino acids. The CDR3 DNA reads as TGTGCCAGCAGCCCTCAGGGAGGTGGACAGGGGCGTTACTCTGGAAACACCATATATTTT. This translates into CASSPQGGGQGRYSGNTIYF.

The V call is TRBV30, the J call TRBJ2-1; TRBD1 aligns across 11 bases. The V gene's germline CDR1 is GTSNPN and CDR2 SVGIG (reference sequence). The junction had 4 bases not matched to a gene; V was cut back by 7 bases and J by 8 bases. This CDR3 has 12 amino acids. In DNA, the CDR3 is TGTGCCTCCGGGGACAGGGGGGATGAGCAGTTCTTC. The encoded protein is CASGDRGDEQFF.

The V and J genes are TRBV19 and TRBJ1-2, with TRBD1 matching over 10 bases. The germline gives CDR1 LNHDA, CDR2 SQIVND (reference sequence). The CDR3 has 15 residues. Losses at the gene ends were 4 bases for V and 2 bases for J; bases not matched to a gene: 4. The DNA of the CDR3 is TGTGCCAGTAGTAAGGAGACAGGGGGCAACTATGGCTACACCTTC. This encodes CASSKETGGNYGYTF.

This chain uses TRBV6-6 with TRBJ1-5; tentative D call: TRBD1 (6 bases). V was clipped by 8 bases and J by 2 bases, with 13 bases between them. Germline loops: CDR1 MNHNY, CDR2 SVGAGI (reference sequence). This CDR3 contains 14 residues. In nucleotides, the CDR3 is TGTGCCAGCTTCAGGGGCGAGGGCAATCAGCCCCAGCATTTT. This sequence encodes CASFRGEGNQPQHF.

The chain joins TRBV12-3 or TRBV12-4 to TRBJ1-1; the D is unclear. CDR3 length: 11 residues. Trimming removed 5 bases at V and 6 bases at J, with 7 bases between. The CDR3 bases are TGTGCCAGCAGTGCGTGGGCTGAAGCTTTCTTT. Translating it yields CASSAWAEAFF.

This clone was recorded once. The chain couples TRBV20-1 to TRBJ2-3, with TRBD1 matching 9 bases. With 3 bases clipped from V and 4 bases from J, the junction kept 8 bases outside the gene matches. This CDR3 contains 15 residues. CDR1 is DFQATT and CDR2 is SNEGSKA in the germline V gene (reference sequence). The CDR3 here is CSASWTGDVADTQYF. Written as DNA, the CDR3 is TGCAGTGCTAGTTGGACAGGGGATGTAGCAGATACGCAGTATTTT.

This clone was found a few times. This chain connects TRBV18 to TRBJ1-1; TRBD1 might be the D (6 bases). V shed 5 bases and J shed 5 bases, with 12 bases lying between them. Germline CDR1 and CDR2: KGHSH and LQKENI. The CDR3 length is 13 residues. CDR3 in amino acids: CASSTIQGTEAFF. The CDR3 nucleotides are TGTGCCAGCTCAACAATTCAGGGGACTGAAGCTTTCTTT.

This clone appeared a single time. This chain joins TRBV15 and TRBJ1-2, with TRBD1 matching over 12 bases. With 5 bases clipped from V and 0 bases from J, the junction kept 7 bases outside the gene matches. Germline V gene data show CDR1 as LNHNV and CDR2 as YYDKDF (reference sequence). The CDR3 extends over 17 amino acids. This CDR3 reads CATSGGQGAETNYGYTF. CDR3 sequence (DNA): TGTGCCACCAGCGGGGGACAGGGGGCCGAGACTAACTATGGCTACACCTTC.

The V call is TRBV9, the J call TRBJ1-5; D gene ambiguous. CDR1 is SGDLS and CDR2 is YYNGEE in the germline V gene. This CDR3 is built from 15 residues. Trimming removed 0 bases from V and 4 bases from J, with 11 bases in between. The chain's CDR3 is CASSVGGGLNQPQHF. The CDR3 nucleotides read TGTGCCAGCAGCGTAGGAGGTGGGTTGAATCAGCCCCAGCATTTT.